This entry concerns a single T cell receptor beta chain. This sample is drawn from a study of blood T cell repertoires in COVID-19. The germline CDR1 and CDR2 sequences are MDHEN and SYDVKM. The CDR3 contains 11 residues. V was pared by 7 bases and J by 7 bases, with 9 bases between. Sequenced by immunoSEQ multiplex PCR; TCRdb stores in-frame clones only, minus some. Of 85,000 to 130,000 clones listed, around 82% are singletons. The receptor was derived from a man between 60 and 70 years old with acute or convalescent COVID-19. The chain has TRBV28 and TRBJ2-3; no firm D call. Material for sequencing was peripheral blood. This chain's CDR3 is CASMTFYTQYF. Here the CDR3 DNA reads TGTGCCAGCATGACTTTTTATACGCAGTATTTT. The full variable domain, its missing parts supplied by reference TRBV28 and TRBJ2-3, is DVKVTQSSRYLVKRTGEKVFLECVQDMDHENMFWYRQDPGLGLRLIYFSYDVKMKEKGDIPEGYSVSREKKERFSLILESASTNQTSMYLCASMTFYTQYFGPGTRLTVL.